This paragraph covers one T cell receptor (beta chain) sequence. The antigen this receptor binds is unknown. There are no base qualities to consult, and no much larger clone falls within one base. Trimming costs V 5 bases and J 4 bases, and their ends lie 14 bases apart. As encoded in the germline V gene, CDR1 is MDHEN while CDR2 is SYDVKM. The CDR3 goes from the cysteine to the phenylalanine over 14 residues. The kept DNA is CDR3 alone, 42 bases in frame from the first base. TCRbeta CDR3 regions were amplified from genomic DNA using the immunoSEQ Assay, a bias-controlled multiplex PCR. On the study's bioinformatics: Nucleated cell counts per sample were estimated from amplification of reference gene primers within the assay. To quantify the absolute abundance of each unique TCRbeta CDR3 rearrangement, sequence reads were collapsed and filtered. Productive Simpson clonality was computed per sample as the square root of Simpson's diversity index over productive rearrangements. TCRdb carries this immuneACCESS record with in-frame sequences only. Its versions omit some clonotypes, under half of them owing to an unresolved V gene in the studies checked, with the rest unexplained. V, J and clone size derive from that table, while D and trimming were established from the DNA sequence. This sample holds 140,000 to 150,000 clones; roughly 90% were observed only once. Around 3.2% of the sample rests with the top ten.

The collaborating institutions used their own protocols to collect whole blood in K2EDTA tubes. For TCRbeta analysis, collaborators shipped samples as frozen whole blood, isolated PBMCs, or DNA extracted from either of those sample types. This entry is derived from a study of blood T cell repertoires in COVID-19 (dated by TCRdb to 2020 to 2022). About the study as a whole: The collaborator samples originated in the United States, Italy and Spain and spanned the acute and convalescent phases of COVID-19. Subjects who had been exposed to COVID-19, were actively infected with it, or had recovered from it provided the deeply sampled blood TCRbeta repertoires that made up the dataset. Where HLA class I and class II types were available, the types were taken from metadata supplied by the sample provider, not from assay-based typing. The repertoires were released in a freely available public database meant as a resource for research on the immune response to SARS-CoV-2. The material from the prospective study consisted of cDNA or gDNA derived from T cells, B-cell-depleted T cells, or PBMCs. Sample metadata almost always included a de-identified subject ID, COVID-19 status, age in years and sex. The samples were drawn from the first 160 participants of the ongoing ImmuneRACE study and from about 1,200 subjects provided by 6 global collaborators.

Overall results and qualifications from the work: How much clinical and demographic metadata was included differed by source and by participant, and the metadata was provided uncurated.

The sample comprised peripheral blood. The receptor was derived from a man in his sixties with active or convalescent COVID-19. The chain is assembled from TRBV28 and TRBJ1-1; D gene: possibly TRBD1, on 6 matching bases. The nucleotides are TGTGCCAGCAGTACACAGGGAGGGGGCACTGAAGCTTTCTTT. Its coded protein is CASSTQGGGTEAFF.